This note documents a single TCR beta chain sequence. The data were taken from a study of blood T cell repertoires in COVID-19. Across the study: The analysed material was cDNA or gDNA that came from T cells, B-cell-depleted T cells, or PBMCs.

Sequencing used immunoSEQ multiplex PCR; TCRdb keeps in-frame clones, though not all of them. Among over 300,000 clones listed, about 83% were seen once. The sample taken for sequencing was peripheral blood. This TCR came from a woman in her forties or fifties with acute or convalescent COVID-19.

The CDR3: CASSEWTGGNEQFF. The CDR3 DNA sequence: TGTGCCAGCAGTGAATGGACAGGGGGGAATGAGCAGTTCTTC. The rearrangement joins TRBV25-1 to TRBJ2-1, with 10 bases fitting TRBD1. CDR3 size: 14 residues. With V trimmed by 1 base and J by 7 bases, 1 base remained unmatched. Germline V gives CDR1 MGHDK, CDR2 SYGVNS.